The clone carrying this TCR beta chain was counted a few times. Its antigen is not known. This table comes from immunoSEQ multiplex PCR, and its TCRdb copy is limited to in-frame clones, with some not included. The sample lists 9,500 to 13,000 clones; 65% to 70% were seen once. These data belong to a study of CD4+ T cells in melanoma. Study-wide findings and caveats: Diverse differentiation states were reported for melanoma neoantigen-specific CD4+ T cells. A reported correlation linked neoantigen-specific CD4+ T cells to CD8+, macrophage and B cell function.

V was pared by 0 bases and J by 9 bases, with 9 bases between. The CDR3 covers 14 residues. The germline gives CDR1 LNHNV, CDR2 YYDKDF (reference sequence). The sample taken for sequencing was cells from a culture (not recorded whether cultured in vitro). The receptor's source is a human donor with melanoma. The V and J genes are TRBV15 and TRBJ1-6; a weak D match, TRBD1 (5 bases). CDR3 sequence: CATSRDSGVSPLHF. The CDR3 nucleotides read TGTGCCACCAGCAGAGATTCGGGGGTTTCACCCCTCCACTTT.